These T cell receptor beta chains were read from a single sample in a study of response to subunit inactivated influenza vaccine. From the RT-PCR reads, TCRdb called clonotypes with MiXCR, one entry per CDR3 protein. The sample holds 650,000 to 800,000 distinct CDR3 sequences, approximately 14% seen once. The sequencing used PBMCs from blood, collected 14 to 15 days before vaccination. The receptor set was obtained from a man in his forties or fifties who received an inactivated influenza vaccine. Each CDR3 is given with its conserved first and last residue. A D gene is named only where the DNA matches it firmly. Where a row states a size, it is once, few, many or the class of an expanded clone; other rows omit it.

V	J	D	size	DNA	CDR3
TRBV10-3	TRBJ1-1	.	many	TGTGCCATCAGTGAATGGGTCCCAAACACTGAAGCTTTCTTT	CAISEWVPNTEAFF
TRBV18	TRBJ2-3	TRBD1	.	TGTGCCAGCTCCCCGGGCCCAGGGGGTGCAGATACGCAGTATTTT	CASSPGPGGADTQYF
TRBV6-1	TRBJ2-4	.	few	TGTGCCAGCAGTCGTGGACAGCTTCTAGCCAAAAACATTCAGTACTTC	CASSRGQLLAKNIQYF
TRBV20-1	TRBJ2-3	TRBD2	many	TGCAGTGTTACACCGGGACTAGCTACAGATACGCAGTATTTT	CSVTPGLATDTQYF
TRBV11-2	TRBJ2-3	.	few	TGTGCCAGCAGCCCCCGTCCGGGGGATACGCAGTATTTT	CASSPRPGDTQYF
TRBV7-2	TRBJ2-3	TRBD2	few	TGTGCCAGCATTCTAGCGGGGAGCACAGATACGCAGTATTTT	CASILAGSTDTQYF
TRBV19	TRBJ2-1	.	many	TGTGCCAGTAGTATTAACAATGAGCAGTTCTTC	CASSINNEQFF
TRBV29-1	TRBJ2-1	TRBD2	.	TGCAGCGTTGCACTAGCGGTCTACAATGAGCAGTTCTTC	CSVALAVYNEQFF
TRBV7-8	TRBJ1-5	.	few	TGTGCCAGCAGCTGGTCCGGACATTCGGGGAATCAGCCCCAGCATTTT	CASSWSGHSGNQPQHF
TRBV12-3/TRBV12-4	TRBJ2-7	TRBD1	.	TGTGCCAGCAGCGGGACAGGGGGTGGTTCCTACGAGCAGTACTTC	CASSGTGGGSYEQYF
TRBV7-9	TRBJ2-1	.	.	TGTGCCAGCAGCTTAGGGGGAGACCGAGGCAATGAGCAGTTCTTC	CASSLGGDRGNEQFF
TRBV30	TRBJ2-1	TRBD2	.	TGTGCCTGGAGTGCGCTTGGCGGGCGGGGGGGCCTGATAGATGAGCAGTTCTTC	CAWSALGGRGGLIDEQFF
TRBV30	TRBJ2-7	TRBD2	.	TGTGCCTGGAGTGTAGACCTAGCGGCGTACGAGCAGTACTTC	CAWSVDLAAYEQYF
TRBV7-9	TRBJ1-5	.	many	TGTGCCAGCAGCTTAGCAGGGACCAATCAGCCCCAGCATTTT	CASSLAGTNQPQHF
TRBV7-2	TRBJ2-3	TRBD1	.	TGTGCCAGCAGCCGCAGGGGGATGATGACAGATACGCAGTATTTT	CASSRRGMMTDTQYF
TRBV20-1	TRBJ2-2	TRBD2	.	TGCAGTGCTAGAGATCGGGGGGTAGCCGGGGAGCTGTTTTTT	CSARDRGVAGELFF
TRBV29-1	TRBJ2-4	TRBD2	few	TGCAGCGTCTATAGCGGGGGAGGCATTCAGTACTTC	CSVYSGGGIQYF
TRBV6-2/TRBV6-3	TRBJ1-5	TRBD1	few	TGTGCCAGCACCGACAGGGGTAGTCAGCCCCAGCATTTT	CASTDRGSQPQHF
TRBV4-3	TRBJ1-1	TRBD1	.	TGCGCCAGCAGCCAAGATGTCAGGGGGGGATACACTGAAGCTTTCTTT	CASSQDVRGGYTEAFF
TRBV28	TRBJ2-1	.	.	TGTGCCAGCAGAACTCAGGGGCAGCCCTACAATGAGCAGTTCTTC	CASRTQGQPYNEQFF
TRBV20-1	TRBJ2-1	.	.	TGCAGTGCCAGTCGGCGGGCCGGGGGTGAGCAGTTCTTC	CSASRRAGGEQFF
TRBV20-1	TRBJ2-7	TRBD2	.	TGCAGTGCTGACCGTAGCGGGACCTACGAGCAGTACTTC	CSADRSGTYEQYF
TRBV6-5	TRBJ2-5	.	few	TGTGCCAGCGGAGTTCAAGAGACCCAGTACTTC	CASGVQETQYF
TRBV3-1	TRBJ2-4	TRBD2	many	TGTGCCAGCAGCCAGACCGCCCGACTAGCGGGAGGTTACATTCAGTACTTC	CASSQTARLAGGYIQYF
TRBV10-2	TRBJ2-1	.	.	TGCGCCAGCAGGGACGGGGCATCTGGTGAGCAGTTCTTC	CASRDGASGEQFF
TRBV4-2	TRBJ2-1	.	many	TGTGCCAGCAGCCAGGGCGGTGTCGGGTCAAATGAGCAGTTCTTC	CASSQGGVGSNEQFF
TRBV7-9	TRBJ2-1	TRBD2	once	TGTGCCAGCAGCGGACTAGCAGGGGATGAGCAGTTCTTC	CASSGLAGDEQFF
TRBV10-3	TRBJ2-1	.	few	TGTGCCATCAGTACGAAGGAGTTCAGCTCCTACAATGAGCAGTTCTTC	CAISTKEFSSYNEQFF
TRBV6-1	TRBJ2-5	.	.	TGTGCCAGCAGTGATGGACTCACCAGGAGAGAGACCCAGTACTTC	CASSDGLTRRETQYF
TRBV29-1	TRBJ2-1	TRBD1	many	TGCAGCGTCGCAGGGGGTGCCAATGAGCAGTTCTTC	CSVAGGANEQFF
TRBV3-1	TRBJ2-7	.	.	TGTGCCAGCACCTATGGGACGGCAACGAGGGAGCAGTACTTC	CASTYGTATREQYF
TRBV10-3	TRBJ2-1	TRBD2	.	TGTGCCATCAGTGAGACTAGCGGGAATCCCTCCAATGAGCAGTTCTTC	CAISETSGNPSNEQFF
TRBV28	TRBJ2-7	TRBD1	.	TGTGCCAGCAGTTCTATCGCGGACAGGGCGCTTTACGAGCAGTACTTC	CASSSIADRALYEQYF
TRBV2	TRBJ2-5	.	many	TGTGCCAGCAGTAGATCCCAGGGGCCCCATCAAGAGACCCAGTACTTC	CASSRSQGPHQETQYF
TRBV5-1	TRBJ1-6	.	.	TGCGCCAGCAGCTTCGCCGGGACGGAAATCCCGACCTCCTATAATTCACCCCTCCACTTT	CASSFAGTEIPTSYNSPLHF